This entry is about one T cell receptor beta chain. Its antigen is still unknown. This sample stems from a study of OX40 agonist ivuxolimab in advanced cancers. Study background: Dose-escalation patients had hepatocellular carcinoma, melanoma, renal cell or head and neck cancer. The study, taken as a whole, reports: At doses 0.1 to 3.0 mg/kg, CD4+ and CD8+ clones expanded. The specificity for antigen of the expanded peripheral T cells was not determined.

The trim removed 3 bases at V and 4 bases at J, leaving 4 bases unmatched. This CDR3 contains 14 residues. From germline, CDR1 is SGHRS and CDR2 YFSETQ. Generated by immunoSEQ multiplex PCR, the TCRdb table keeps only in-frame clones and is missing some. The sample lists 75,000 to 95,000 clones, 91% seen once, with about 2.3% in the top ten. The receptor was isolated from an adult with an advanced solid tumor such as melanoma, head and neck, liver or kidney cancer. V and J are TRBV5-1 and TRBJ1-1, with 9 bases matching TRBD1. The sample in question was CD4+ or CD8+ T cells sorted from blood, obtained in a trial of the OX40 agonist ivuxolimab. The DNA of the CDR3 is TGCGCCAGCAGCTCGACAGGGGGGGCCACTGAAGCTTTCTTT. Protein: CASSSTGGATEAFF.